This TCR beta chain was identified during a study of TIL therapy for anti-PD-1-resistant metastatic lung cancer. The immunoSEQ assay was v3. Survey-level samples got 1.5 million to 2.5 million read pairs; deep-level samples got about 5-6.5 million. Sequencing used immunoSEQ multiplex PCR; TCRdb keeps in-frame clones, though not all of them. Of about 47,000 clones listed, about 86% are singletons. The CDR3 length is 13 residues. Germline V gene lookup returns CDR1 MDHEN and CDR2 SYDVKM. Deletions cut 4 bases from V and 2 bases from J, with 9 bases between. Time point noted: pre-treatment sample, taken before nivolumab and TIL therapy.

The V gene is TRBV28, the J gene TRBJ2-7; the D gene is possibly TRBD2 (7 bases). The origin of this receptor is a person aged 25 to 80 with non-small cell lung cancer. The starting material was blood, obtained at baseline. CDR3 sequence (DNA): TGTGCCAGCAGTTACGGGGGGCCCTACGAGCAGTACTTC. Translating gives CASSYGGPYEQYF.